Below, one T cell receptor beta chain is given with its context. Its antigen is as yet unknown. The data originate from a study of shared clonotypes between healthy human individuals. General study results and limits: The four-donor shared clonotypes exceeded non-shared clonotypes in generation probability, with non-shared ones scoring lower. Sampling covered nothing but blood. Tissue TCR repertoires likely differ from those found in blood.

Source study methods: Owing to the provision of junction-only sequences devoid of quality scores by immunoSEQ, filtering differed. The table came from immunoSEQ multiplex PCR; TCRdb's copy has only in-frame clones and leaves some out. V, J and clone size are taken as reported in that table, and D and trimming were inferred from the DNA itself. The repertoire includes over 1.5 million clones, nearly 99% of them detected once, and about 0.4% sits in the top ten. The receptor's source is a young man in good health. The specimen was naive CD4+ T cells sorted from blood. Subset indicated: CD45RA+ positively selected.

The CDR3 sequence is CASSILAVEQYF. For the CDR3, the DNA is TGTGCCAGCAGTATATTAGCGGTCGAGCAGTACTTC. This rearrangement joins TRBV2 to TRBJ2-7; D might be TRBD2 (6 bases). The CDR3 runs 12 residues. V was clipped by 5 bases and J by 6 bases, with 11 bases between them. The germline V gene encodes CDR1 SNHLY and CDR2 FYNNEI.